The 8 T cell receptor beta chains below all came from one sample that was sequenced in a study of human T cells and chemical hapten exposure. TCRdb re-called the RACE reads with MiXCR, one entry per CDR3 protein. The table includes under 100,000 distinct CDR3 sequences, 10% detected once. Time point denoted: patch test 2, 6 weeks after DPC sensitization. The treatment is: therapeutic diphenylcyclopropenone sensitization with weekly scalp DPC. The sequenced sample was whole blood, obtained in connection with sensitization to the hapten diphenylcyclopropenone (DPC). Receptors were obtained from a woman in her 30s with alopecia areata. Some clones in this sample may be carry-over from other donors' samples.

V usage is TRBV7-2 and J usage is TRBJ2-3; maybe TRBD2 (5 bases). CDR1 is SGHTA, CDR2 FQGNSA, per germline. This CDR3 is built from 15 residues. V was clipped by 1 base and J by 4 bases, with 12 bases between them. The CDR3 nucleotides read TGTGCCAGCAGCTTAGGTCTAGCCGGGTCAGATACGCAGTATTTT. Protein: CASSLGLAGSDTQYF.

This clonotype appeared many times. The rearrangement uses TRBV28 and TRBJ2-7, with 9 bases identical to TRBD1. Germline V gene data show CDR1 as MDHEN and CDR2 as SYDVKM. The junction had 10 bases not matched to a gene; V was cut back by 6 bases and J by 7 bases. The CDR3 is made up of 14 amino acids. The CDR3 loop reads CASRLRDRVLEQYF. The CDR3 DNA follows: TGTGCCAGCAGGCTCCGGGACAGGGTCTTGGAGCAGTACTTC.

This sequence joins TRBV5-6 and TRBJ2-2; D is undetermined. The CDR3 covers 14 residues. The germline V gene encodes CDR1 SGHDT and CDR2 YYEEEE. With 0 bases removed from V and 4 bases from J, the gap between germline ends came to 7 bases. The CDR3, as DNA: TGTGCCAGCAGCTTGGATCTATCCACCGGGGAGCTGTTTTTT. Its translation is CASSLDLSTGELFF.

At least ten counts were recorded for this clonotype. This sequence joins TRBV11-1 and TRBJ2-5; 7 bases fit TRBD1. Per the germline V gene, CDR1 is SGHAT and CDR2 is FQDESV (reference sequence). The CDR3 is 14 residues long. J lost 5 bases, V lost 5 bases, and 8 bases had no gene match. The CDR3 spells CASSRGRGEETQYF. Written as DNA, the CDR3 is TGTGCCAGCAGCAGGGGGCGAGGAGAGGAGACCCAGTACTTC.

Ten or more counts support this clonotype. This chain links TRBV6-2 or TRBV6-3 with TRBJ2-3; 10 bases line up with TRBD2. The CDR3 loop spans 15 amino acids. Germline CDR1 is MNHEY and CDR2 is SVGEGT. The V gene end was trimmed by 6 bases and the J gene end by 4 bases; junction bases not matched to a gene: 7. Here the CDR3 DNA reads TGTGCCAGCAGGCCTAGCGGGAGTAACGCAGATACGCAGTATTTT. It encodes CASRPSGSNADTQYF.

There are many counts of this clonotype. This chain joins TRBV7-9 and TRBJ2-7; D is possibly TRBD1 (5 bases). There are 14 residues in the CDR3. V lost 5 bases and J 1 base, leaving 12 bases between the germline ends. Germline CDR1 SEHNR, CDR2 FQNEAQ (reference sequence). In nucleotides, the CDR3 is TGTGCCAGCAGCCCCCAGGGCCAATCCTACGAGCAGTACTTC. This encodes CASSPQGQSYEQYF.

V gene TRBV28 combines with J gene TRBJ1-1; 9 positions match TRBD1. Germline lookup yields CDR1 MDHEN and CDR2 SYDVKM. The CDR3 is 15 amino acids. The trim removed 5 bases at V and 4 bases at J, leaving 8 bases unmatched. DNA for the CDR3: TGTGCCAGCAGTCTCGGGACAGGGAAGGGCACTGAAGCTTTCTTT. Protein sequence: CASSLGTGKGTEAFF.

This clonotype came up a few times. CDR3 bases: TGTGCCAGCAGCAAATACACCACAGGGGGCTCTGAAGCTTTCTTT. Amino acids: CASSKYTTGGSEAFF. V is TRBV7-9 and J is TRBJ1-1, with 9 bases aligning to TRBD1. The CDR3 has 15 residues. Per germline, CDR1 SEHNR and CDR2 FQNEAQ (reference sequence). V shed 5 bases and J 6 bases; nucleotides not matched to a gene: 10.